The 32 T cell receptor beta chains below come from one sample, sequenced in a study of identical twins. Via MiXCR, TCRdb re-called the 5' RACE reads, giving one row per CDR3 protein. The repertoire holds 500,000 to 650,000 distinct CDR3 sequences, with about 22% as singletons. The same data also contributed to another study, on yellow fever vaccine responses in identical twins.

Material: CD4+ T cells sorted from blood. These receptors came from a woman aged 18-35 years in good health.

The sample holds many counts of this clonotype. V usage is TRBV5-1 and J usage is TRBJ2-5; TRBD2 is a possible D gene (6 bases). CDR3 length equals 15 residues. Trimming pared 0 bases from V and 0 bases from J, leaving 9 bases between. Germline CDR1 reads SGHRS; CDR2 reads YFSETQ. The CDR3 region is CASSLEGRHQETQYF. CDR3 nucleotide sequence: TGCGCCAGCAGCTTGGAGGGGAGGCACCAAGAGACCCAGTACTTC. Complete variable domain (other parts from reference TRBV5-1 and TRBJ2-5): KAGVTQTPRYLIKTRGQQVTLSCSPISGHRSVSWYQQTPGQGLQFLFEYFSETQRNKGNFPGRFSGRQFSNSRSEMNVSTLELGDSALYLCASSLEGRHQETQYFGPGTRLLVL.

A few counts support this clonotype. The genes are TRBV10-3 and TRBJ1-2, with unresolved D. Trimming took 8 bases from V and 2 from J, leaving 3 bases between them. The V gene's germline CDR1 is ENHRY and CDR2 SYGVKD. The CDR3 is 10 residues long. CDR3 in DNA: TGTGCCATCTTCAACTATGGCTACACCTTC. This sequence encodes CAIFNYGYTF.

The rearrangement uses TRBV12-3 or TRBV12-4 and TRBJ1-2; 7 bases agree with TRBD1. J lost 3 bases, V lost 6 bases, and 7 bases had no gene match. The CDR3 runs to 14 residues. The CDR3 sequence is CASRFRGTDYGYTF. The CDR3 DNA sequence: TGTGCCAGCAGGTTTCGGGGGACAGACTATGGCTACACCTTC.

DNA of the CDR3: TGCGCCAGCAGCACGGGACGAGGAGGGGAGACCCAGTACTTC. The encoded protein is CASSTGRGGETQYF. This sequence joins TRBV5-1 and TRBJ2-5; tentatively, D is TRBD2 (6 bases). The ends were cut back, 4 bases at V and 5 bases at J, with 15 bases in the middle. The germline gives CDR1 SGHRS, CDR2 YFSETQ. The CDR3 totals 14 residues.

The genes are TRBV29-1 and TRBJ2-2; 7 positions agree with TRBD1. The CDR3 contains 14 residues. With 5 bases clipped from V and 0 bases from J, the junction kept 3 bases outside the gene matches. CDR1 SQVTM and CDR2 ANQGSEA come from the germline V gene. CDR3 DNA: TGCAGCGTTATGACAGGGTCGAACACCGGGGAGCTGTTTTTT. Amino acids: CSVMTGSNTGELFF.

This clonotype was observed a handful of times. In nucleotides, the CDR3 is TGTGCCAGCAGCTTGTACGGAGCCTCTGGAAACACCATATATTTT. This translates into CASSLYGASGNTIYF. The rearrangement uses TRBV5-5 and TRBJ1-3; D gene uncertain. The germline V and J ends were trimmed by 1 base and 0 bases, with 8 bases remaining between them. The CDR3 runs to 15 residues. Germline-derived CDR1 and CDR2 are SGHKS and YYEKEE (reference sequence).

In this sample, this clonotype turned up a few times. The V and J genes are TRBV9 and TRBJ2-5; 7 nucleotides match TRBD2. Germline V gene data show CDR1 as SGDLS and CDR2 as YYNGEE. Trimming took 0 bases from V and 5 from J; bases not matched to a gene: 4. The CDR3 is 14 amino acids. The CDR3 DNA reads TGTGCCAGCAGCGTAGGGGGGGGAGATGAGACCCAGTACTTC. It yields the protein CASSVGGGDETQYF.

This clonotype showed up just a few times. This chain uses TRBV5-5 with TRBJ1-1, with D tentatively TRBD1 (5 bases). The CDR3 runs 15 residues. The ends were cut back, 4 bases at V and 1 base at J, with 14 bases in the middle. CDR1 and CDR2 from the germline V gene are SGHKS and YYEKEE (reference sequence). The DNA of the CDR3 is TGTGCCAGCAGCACCCTGCGACAGACGAACACTGAAGCTTTCTTT. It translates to CASSTLRQTNTEAFF.

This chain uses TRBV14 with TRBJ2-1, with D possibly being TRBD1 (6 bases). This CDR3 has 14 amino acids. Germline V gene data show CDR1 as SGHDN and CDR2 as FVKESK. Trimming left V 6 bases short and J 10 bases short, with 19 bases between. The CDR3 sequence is CASRRGTAGTEQFF. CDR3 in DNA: TGTGCCAGCAGGCGCGGAACCGCCGGGACAGAGCAGTTCTTC.

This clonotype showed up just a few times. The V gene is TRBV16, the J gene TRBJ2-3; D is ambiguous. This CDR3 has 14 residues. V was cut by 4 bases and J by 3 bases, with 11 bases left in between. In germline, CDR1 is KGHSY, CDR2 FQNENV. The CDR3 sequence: CASSPQAITDTQYF. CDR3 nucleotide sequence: TGTGCCAGCAGCCCACAAGCTATAACAGATACGCAGTATTTT.

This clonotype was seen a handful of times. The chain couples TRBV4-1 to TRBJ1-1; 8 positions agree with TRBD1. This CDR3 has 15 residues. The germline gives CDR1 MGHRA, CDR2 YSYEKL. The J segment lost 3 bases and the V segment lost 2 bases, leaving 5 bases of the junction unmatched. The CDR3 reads CASSQSTGVDTEAFF. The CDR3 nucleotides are TGCGCCAGCAGCCAATCGACAGGGGTGGACACTGAAGCTTTCTTT.

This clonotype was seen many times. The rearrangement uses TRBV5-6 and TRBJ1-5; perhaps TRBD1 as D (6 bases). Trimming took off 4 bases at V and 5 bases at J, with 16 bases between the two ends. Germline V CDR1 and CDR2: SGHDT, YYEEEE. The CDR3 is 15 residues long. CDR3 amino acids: CASSLRGAAYQPQHF. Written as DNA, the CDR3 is TGTGCCAGCAGCCTCCGGGGGGCGGCTTATCAGCCCCAGCATTTT.

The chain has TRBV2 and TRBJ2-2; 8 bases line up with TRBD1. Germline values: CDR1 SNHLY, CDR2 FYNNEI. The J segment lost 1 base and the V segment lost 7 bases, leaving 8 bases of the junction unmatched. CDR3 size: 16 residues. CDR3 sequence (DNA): TGTGCCAGCAATGCTTTGGGACAGGTGAACACCGGGGAGCTGTTTTTT. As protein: CASNALGQVNTGELFF.

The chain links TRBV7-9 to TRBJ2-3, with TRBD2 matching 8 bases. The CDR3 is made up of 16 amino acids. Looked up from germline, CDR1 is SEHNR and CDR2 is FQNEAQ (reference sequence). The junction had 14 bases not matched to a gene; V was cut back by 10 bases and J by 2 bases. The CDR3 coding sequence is TGTGCCACGATCAAGCCCTTAGCGGGAAACACAGATACGCAGTATTTT. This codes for CATIKPLAGNTDTQYF.

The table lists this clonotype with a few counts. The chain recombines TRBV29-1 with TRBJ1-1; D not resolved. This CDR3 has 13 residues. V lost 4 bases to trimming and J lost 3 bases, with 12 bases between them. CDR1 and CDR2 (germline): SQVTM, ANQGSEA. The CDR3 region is CSVGTRSDTEAFF. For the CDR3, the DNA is TGCAGCGTTGGAACGAGATCCGACACTGAAGCTTTCTTT.

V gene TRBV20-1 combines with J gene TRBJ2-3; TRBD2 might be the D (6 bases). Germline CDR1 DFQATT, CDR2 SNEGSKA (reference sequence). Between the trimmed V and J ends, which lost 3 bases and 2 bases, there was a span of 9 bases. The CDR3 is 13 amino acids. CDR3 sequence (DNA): TGCAGTGCTAGGGACTACTTCACAGATACGCAGTATTTT. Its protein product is CSARDYFTDTQYF.

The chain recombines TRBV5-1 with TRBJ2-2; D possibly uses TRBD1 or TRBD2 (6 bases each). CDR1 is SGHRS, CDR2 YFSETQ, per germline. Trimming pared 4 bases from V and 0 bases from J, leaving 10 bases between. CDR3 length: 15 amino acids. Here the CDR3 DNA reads TGCGCCAGCAGCCCGGGGGCCTCGAACACCGGGGAGCTGTTTTTT. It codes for CASSPGASNTGELFF.

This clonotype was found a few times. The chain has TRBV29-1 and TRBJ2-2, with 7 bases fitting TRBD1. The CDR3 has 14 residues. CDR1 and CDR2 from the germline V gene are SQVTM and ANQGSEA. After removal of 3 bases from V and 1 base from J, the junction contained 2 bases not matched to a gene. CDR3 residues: CSVDAGGNTGELFF. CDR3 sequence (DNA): TGCAGCGTTGATGCAGGGGGGAACACCGGGGAGCTGTTTTTT.

The CDR3 DNA sequence: TGTGCCAGCACCTGGGACGGCTCTACATATGAGCAGTTCTTC. It translates to CASTWDGSTYEQFF. This rearrangement joins TRBV12-3 or TRBV12-4 to TRBJ2-1; tentatively, D is TRBD1 or TRBD2 (5 bases each). V was cut by 7 bases and J by 8 bases, with 18 bases left in between. The CDR3 has 14 amino acids.

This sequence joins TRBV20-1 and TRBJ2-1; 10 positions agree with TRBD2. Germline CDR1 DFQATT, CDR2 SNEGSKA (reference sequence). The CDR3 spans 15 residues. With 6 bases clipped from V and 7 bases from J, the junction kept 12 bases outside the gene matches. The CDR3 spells CSAAPGTSVENEQFF. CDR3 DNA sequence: TGCAGTGCCGCTCCCGGGACTAGCGTAGAGAATGAGCAGTTCTTC.

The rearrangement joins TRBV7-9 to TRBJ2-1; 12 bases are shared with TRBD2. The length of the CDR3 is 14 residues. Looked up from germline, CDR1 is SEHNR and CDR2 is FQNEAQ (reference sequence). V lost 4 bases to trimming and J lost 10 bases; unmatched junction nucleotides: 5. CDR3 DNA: TGTGCCAGCAGCTCCCTAGCGGGAGGGGGCGAGCAGTTCTTC. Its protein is CASSSLAGGGEQFF.

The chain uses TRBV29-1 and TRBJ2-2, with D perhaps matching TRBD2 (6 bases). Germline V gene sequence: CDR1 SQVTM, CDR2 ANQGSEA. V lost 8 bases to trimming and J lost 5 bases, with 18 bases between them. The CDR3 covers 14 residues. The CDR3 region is CSTKDTGGTGELFF. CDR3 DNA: TGCAGCACCAAAGACACCGGAGGGACCGGGGAGCTGTTTTTT.

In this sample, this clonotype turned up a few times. The CDR3 reads CASSPSGAGSRQETQYF. CDR3 coding DNA: TGTGCCAGCAGCCCCTCCGGTGCGGGGTCCCGTCAAGAGACCCAGTACTTC. The rearrangement joins TRBV3-1 to TRBJ2-5, with D tentatively TRBD2 (6 bases). Germline-derived CDR1 and CDR2 are LGHDT and YNNKEL (reference sequence). The V and J ends lost 4 bases and 2 bases respectively, with 20 bases between them. This CDR3 region has 17 residues.

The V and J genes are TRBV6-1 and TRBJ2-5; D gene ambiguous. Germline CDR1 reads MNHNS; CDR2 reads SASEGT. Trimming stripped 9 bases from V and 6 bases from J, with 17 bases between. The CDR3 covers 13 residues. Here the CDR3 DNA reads TGTGCCAGTCGACCCCTGGGGTTGAAGACCCAGTACTTC. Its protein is CASRPLGLKTQYF.

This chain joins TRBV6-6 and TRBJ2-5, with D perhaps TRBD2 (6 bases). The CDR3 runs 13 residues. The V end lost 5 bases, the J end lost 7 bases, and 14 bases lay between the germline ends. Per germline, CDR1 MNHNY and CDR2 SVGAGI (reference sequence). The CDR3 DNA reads TGTGCCAGCAGTGTTCTCGACGGGGGGACCCAGTACTTC. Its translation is CASSVLDGGTQYF.

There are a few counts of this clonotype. This CDR3 reads CASSFFQGSNTEAFF. CDR3 nucleotides: TGTGCCAGCAGTTTTTTCCAGGGGTCGAACACTGAAGCTTTCTTT. J is TRBJ1-1 and V is TRBV12-3 or TRBV12-4, with a possible D match to TRBD1 (6 bases). The CDR3 runs 15 residues. Trimming shortened V by 3 bases and J by 1 base, and 12 bases separated the two germline ends.

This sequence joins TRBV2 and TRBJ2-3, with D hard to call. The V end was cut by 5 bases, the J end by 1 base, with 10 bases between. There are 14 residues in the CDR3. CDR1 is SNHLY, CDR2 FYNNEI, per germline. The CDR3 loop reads CASSQEFGTDTQYF. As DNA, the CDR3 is TGTGCCAGCAGTCAGGAGTTCGGCACAGATACGCAGTATTTT.

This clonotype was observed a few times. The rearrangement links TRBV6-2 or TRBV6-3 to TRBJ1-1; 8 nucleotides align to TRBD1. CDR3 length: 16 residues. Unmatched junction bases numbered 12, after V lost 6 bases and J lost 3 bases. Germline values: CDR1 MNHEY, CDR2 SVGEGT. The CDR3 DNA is TGTGCCAGCAGCCACACAGCAGGGGGCCTAGACACTGAAGCTTTCTTT. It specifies CASSHTAGGLDTEAFF.

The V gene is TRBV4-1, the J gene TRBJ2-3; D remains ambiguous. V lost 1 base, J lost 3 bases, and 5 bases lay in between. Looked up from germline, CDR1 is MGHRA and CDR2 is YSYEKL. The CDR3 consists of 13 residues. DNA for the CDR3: TGCGCCAGCAGCCAAGCTTATACAGATACGCAGTATTTT. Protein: CASSQAYTDTQYF.

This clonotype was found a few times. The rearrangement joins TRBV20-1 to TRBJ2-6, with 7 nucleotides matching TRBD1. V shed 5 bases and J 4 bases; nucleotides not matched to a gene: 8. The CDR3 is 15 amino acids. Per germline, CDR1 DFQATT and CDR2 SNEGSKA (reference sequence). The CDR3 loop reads CSALNRGPGANVLTF. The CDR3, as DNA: TGCAGTGCTCTGAATAGGGGGCCGGGGGCCAACGTCCTGACTTTC.

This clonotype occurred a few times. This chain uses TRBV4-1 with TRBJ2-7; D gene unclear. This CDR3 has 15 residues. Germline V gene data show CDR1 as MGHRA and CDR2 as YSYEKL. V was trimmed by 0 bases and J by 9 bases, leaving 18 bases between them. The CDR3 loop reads CASSQDVKGSHGQYV. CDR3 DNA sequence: TGCGCCAGCAGCCAAGATGTCAAGGGTTCTCACGGGCAGTACGTC.

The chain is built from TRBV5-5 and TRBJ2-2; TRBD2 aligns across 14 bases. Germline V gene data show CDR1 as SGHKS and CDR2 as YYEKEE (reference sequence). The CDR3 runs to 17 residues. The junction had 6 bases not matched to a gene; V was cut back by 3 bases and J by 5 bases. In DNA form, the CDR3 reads TGTGCCAGCAGCTGGATCGGGACTAGCGGGGGTACCGGGGAGCTGTTTTTT. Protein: CASSWIGTSGGTGELFF.